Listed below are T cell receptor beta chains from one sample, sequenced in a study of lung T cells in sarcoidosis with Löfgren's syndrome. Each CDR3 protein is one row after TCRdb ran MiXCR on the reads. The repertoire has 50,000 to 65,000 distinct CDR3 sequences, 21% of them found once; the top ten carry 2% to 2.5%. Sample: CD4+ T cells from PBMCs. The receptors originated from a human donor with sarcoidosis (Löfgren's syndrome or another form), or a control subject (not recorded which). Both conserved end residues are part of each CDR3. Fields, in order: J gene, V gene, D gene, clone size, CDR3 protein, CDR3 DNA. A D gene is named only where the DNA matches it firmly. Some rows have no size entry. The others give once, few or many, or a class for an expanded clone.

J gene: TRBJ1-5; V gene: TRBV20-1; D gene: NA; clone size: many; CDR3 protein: CSARPTVYSNQPQHF; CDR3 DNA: TGCAGTGCCAGACCGACCGTCTATAGCAATCAGCCCCAGCATTTT
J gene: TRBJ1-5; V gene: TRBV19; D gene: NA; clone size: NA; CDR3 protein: CASRDLEGNQPQHF; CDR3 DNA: TGTGCCAGTCGAGACCTTGAGGGCAATCAGCCCCAGCATTTT
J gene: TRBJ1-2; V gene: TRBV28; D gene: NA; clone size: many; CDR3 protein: CASRQPYGYTF; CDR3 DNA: TGTGCCAGCCGGCAGCCCTATGGCTACACCTTC
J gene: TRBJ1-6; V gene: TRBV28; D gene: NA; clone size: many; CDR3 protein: CASSAAGHLSYNSPLHF; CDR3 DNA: TGTGCCAGCAGTGCAGCGGGACACCTCTCCTATAATTCACCCCTCCACTTT
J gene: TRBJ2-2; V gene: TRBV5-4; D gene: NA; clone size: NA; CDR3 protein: CASSLPGTNTGELFF; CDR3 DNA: TGTGCCAGCAGCTTACCTGGGACGAACACCGGGGAGCTGTTTTTT
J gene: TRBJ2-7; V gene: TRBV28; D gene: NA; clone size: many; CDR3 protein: CASSLRGRTPYEQYF; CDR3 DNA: TGTGCCAGCAGTCTACGAGGCAGGACTCCCTACGAGCAGTACTTC
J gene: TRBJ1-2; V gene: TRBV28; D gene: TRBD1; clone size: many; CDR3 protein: CASSPGGEDGYTF; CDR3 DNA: TGTGCCAGCAGTCCAGGGGGCGAAGATGGCTACACCTTC
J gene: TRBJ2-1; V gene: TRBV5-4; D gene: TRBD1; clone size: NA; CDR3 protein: CASSLLQGARNEQFF; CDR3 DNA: TGTGCCAGCAGCTTGCTACAGGGGGCGAGGAATGAGCAGTTCTTC
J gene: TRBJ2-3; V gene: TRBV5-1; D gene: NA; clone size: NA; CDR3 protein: CASSSSTGPDTQYF; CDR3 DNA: TGCGCCAGCAGCTCGTCCACGGGGCCAGATACGCAGTATTTT
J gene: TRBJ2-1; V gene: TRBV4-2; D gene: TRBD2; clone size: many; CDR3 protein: CASRTTTSEGQFF; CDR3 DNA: TGTGCCAGCAGAACCACCACTAGCGAGGGGCAGTTCTTC
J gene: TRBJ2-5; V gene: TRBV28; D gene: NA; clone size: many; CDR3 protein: CASSSFGTSSSETQYF; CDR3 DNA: TGTGCCAGCAGTTCCTTTGGGACTTCTTCGTCGGAGACCCAGTACTTC
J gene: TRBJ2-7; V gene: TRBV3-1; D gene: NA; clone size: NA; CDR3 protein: CASSQEQGAYEQYF; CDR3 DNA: TGTGCCAGCAGCCAAGAACAAGGGGCCTACGAGCAGTACTTC
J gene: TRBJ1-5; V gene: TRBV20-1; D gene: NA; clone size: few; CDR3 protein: CSASRQNQPQHF; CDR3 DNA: TGCAGTGCTTCACGACAGAATCAGCCCCAGCATTTT
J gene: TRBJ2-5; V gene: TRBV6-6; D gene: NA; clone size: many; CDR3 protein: CASSYSRRQETQYF; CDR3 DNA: TGTGCCAGCAGTTACAGTCGGAGACAAGAGACCCAGTACTTC
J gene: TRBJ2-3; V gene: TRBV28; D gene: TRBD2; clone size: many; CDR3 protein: CASSLGSGSTDTQYF; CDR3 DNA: TGTGCCAGCAGTTTGGGTAGCGGGAGCACAGATACGCAGTATTTT
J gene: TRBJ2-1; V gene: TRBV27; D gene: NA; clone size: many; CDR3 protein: CASSLTGLTWNEQFF; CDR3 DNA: TGTGCCAGCAGTTTAACTGGCCTAACTTGGAATGAGCAGTTCTTC
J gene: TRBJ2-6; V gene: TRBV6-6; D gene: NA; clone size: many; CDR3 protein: CASSYHASSGANVLTF; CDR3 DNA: TGTGCCAGCAGTTACCACGCGAGTTCTGGGGCCAACGTCCTGACTTTC
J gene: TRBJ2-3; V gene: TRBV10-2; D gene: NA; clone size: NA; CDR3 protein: CASSQGLVGTDTQYF; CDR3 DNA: TGCGCCAGCAGCCAAGGGCTAGTAGGTACAGATACGCAGTATTTT
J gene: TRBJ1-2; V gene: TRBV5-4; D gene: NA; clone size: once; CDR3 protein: CASSLQGPNYGYTF; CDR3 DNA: TGTGCCAGCAGCTTGCAGGGTCCTAACTATGGCTACACCTTC
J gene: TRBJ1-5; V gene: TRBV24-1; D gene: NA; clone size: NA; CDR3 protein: CATSSNNQPQHF; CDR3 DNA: TGTGCCACCAGCTCAAACAATCAGCCCCAGCATTTT
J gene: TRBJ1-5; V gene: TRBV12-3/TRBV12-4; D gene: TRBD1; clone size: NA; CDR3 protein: CASSWDRDGQPQHF; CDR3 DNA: TGTGCCAGCAGTTGGGACAGGGACGGTCAGCCCCAGCATTTT
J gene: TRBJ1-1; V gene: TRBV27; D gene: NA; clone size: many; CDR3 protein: CASRSASNTEAFF; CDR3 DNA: TGTGCCAGCCGTAGTGCGTCGAACACTGAAGCTTTCTTT
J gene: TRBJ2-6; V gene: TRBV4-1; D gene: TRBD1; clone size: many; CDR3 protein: CASSHDDRDDNVLTF; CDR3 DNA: TGCGCCAGCAGCCATGATGACAGGGATGACAACGTCCTGACTTTC
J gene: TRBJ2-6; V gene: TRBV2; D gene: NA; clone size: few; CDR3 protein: CASMQGMGPGANVLTF; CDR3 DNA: TGTGCCAGCATGCAGGGGATGGGCCCTGGGGCCAACGTCCTGACTTTC
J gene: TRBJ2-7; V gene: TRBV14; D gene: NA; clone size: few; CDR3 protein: CASSPHVGSTIGQYF; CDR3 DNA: TGTGCCAGCAGCCCGCACGTGGGTTCGACGATCGGGCAGTACTTC
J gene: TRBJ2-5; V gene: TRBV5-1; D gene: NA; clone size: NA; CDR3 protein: CASSLAGRETQYF; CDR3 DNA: TGCGCCAGCAGTCTGGCGGGTAGAGAGACCCAGTACTTC
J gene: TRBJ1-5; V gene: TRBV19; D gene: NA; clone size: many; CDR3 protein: CASKGADVGNQPQHF; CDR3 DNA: TGTGCCAGTAAAGGAGCGGATGTTGGCAATCAGCCCCAGCATTTT
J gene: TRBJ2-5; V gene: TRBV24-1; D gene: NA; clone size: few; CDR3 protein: CATSDSIETQYF; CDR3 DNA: TGTGCCACCAGTGATTCAATAGAGACCCAGTACTTC
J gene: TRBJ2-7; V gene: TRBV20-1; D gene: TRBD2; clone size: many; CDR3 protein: CSVATSGNKQYF; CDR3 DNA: TGCAGTGTAGCGACTAGCGGGAATAAGCAGTACTTC
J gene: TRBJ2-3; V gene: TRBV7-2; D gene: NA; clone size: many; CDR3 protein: CASSLEPITDTQYF; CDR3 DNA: TGTGCCAGCAGCTTAGAACCTATCACAGATACGCAGTATTTT
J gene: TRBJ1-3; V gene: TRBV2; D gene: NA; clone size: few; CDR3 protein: CASSRGNRSGNTIYF; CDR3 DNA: TGTGCCAGCTCTCGGGGCAACCGCTCTGGAAACACCATATATTTT
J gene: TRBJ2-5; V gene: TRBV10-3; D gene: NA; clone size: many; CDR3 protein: CAISRPQETQYF; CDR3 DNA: TGTGCCATCAGTCGTCCGCAAGAGACCCAGTACTTC
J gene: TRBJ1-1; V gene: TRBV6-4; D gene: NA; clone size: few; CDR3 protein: CASRKEFSGTEAFF; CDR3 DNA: TGTGCCAGCAGAAAAGAATTTTCGGGCACTGAAGCTTTCTTT
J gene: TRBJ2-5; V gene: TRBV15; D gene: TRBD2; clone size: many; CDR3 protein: CATSRDVAGDSQETQYF; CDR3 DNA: TGTGCCACCAGCAGAGATGTGGCGGGAGACAGCCAAGAGACCCAGTACTTC
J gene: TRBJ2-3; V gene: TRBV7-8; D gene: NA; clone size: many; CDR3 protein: CASSPSGPDTQYF; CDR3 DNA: TGTGCCAGCAGCCCGTCGGGGCCAGATACGCAGTATTTT
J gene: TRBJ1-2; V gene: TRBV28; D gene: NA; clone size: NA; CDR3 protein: CASSYVPMTDRNGYTF; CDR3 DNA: TGTGCCAGCAGTTACGTTCCCATGACGGATCGAAATGGCTACACCTTC
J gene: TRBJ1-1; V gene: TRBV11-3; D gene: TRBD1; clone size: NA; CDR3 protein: CASSSSGTVNTEAFF; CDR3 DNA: TGTGCCAGCAGCTCGTCCGGGACAGTGAACACTGAAGCTTTCTTT
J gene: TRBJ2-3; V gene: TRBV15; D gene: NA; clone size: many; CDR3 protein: CATYWGWLDTQYF; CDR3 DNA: TGTGCCACCTATTGGGGGTGGCTGGATACGCAGTATTTT
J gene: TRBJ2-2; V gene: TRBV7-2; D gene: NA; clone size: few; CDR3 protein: CASSLRGGTGELFF; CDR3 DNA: TGTGCCAGCAGCTTAAGAGGCGGCACCGGGGAGCTGTTTTTT
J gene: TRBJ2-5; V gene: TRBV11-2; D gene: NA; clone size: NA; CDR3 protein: CASGRGWETQYF; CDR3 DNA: TGTGCCAGCGGCCGGGGGTGGGAGACCCAGTACTTC
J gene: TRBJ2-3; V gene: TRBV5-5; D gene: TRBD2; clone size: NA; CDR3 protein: CASNRLAGGISTDTQYF; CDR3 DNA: TGTGCCAGCAACCGTCTAGCGGGGGGCATTAGCACAGATACGCAGTATTTT
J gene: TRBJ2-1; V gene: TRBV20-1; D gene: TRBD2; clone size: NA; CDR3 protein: CSARGSGGASYNEQFF; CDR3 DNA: TGCAGTGCTAGGGGTAGCGGGGGGGCCTCCTACAATGAGCAGTTCTTC
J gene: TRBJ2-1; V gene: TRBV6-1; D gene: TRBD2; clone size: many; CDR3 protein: CASSERGKVAGGLEQFF; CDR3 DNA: TGTGCCAGCAGTGAAAGGGGGAAAGTAGCGGGGGGGCTTGAGCAGTTCTTC
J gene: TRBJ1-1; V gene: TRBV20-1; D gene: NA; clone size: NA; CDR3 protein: CRASGRANTEAFF; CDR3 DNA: TGCAGAGCTAGTGGCAGGGCGAACACTGAAGCTTTCTTT
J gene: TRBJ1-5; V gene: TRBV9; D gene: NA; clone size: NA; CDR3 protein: CASSVGRVEGPKHF; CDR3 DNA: TGTGCCAGCAGCGTTGGTCGGGTAGAGGGGCCCAAGCATTTT
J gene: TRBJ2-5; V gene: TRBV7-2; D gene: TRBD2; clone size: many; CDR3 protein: CASNTGLAKTQYF; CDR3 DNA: TGTGCCAGCAACACGGGACTAGCGAAGACCCAGTACTTC
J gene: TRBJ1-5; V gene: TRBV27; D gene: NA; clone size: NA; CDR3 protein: CVSSLRSNNRPQHF; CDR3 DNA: TGTGTCAGCAGTTTAAGGAGCAACAATCGGCCCCAGCATTTT
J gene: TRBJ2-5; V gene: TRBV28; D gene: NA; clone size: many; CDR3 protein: CASSFLPPGPRETQYF; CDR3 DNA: TGTGCCAGCAGTTTTCTCCCCCCAGGGCCTCGGGAGACCCAGTACTTC
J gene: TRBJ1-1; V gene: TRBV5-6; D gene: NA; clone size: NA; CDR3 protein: CASSSWGGPDLNTEAFF; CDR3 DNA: TGTGCCAGCAGCTCGTGGGGGGGGCCGGACTTGAACACTGAAGCTTTCTTT
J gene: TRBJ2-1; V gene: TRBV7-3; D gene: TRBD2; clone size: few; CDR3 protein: CASSVRGLADNEQFF; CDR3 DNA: TGTGCCAGCAGCGTCCGAGGGCTAGCGGACAATGAGCAGTTCTTC
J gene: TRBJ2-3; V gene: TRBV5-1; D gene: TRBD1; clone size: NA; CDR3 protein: CASSWTGGTDTQYF; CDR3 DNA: TGCGCCAGCAGCTGGACAGGGGGCACAGATACGCAGTATTTT
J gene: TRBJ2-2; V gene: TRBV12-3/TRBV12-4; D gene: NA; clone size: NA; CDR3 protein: CASIPPGRGRTGELFF; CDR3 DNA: TGTGCCAGCATCCCTCCCGGCAGGGGGAGGACCGGGGAGCTGTTTTTT
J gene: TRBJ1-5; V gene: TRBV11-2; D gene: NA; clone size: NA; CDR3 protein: CASSLRATGYNQPQHF; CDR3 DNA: TGTGCCAGCAGCTTACGCGCGACAGGCTACAATCAGCCCCAGCATTTT
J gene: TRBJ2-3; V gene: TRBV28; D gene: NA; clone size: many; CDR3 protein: CASTGAMGDTQYF; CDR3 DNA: TGTGCCAGCACGGGAGCGATGGGAGATACGCAGTATTTT
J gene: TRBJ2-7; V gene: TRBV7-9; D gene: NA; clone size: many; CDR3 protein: CASSRGWGTKVEQYF; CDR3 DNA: TGTGCCAGCAGCCGAGGATGGGGCACCAAGGTCGAGCAGTACTTC
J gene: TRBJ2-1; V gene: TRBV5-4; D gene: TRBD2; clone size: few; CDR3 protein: CASSQPTSGVNNEQFF; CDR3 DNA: TGTGCCAGCAGCCAACCGACTAGCGGGGTCAACAATGAGCAGTTCTTC
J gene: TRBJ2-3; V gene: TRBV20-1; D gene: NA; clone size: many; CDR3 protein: CSSNPSSYISDTQYF; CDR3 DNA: TGCAGTTCCAACCCCTCTAGCTACATATCAGATACGCAGTATTTT